These 3 T cell receptor beta chains originate from one sample sequenced in a study of cytomegalovirus exposure and HLA in healthy donors. Primers: 60 Vbeta forward and 13 Jbeta reverse. Using immunoSEQ multiplex PCR, the repertoire was profiled, and TCRdb retains in-frame clones only, with some absent. The sample includes about 100,000 clones, 70% to 80% of them seen just once. Sequencing input: PBMCs. These TCRs come from a woman between 18 and 30 years old in good health and CMV-seropositive.

The rearrangement joins TRBV5-4 to TRBJ2-6, with a tentative D call TRBD2 (6 bases). The CDR3 runs to 17 residues. Looked up from germline, CDR1 is SGHNT and CDR2 is YYREEE (reference sequence). Between the trimmed V and J ends, which lost 4 bases and 2 bases, there was a span of 16 bases. The CDR3 region is CASSSGSLAAGANVLTF. CDR3 DNA: TGTGCCAGCAGCAGCGGGTCGTTGGCCGCTGGGGCCAACGTCCTGACTTTC.

This sequence joins TRBV30 and TRBJ1-5, with 7 bases matching TRBD1. CDR3 length: 14 residues. CDR1 and CDR2 (germline): GTSNPN, SVGIG (reference sequence). J lost 4 bases, V lost 4 bases, and 7 bases had no gene match. The CDR3 nucleotides read TGTGCCTGGAACCAGGGGGTGGGGAATCAGCCCCAGCATTTT. This codes for CAWNQGVGNQPQHF.

This chain's CDR3 is CAIRTGLNTEAFF. The DNA of the CDR3 is TGTGCCATCAGGACAGGGTTAAACACTGAAGCTTTCTTT. This sequence joins TRBV10-3 and TRBJ1-1; TRBD1 agrees at 7 bases. Losses at the gene ends were 6 bases for V and 2 bases for J; bases not matched to a gene: 3. Germline V gene sequence: CDR1 ENHRY, CDR2 SYGVKD. The CDR3 consists of 13 residues.